The rows below give T cell receptor beta chains drawn from one sample of a study of shared clonotypes between healthy human individuals. The data were produced by immunoSEQ multiplex PCR, yet TCRdb's version contains in-frame clones alone and is incomplete. The sample comprises roughly 1,800,000 clones, 85% to 95% of which are singletons, and roughly 1% rests with the top ten. Sequenced material: naive CD8+ T cells sorted from blood. Receptors were obtained from a man between 18 and 35 years old in good health. CDR3s include the opening cysteine and the closing phenylalanine or tryptophan. Fields, in order: V gene, D gene, J gene, clone size, CDR3 DNA, CDR3 protein. A D gene is named only where the DNA matches it firmly. Rows give clone size only sometimes, using once, few, many, or a class for an expanded clone.

TRBV19	.	TRBJ1-1	few	TGTGCCAGTAGTATAGATTTGGAGGCTGAAGCTTTCTTT	CASSIDLEAEAFF
TRBV19	.	TRBJ1-2	.	TGTGCCAGTAGTCAGGGCCATAACTATGGCTACACCTTC	CASSQGHNYGYTF
TRBV29-1	TRBD2	TRBJ2-2	.	TGCAGCGCTGACGGAATAGCGGGTTCGGAGACCGGGGAGCTGTTTTTT	CSADGIAGSETGELFF
TRBV9	.	TRBJ1-2	.	TGTGCCAGCACCCCGGGAGGGCAGTCGGATGGCTACACCTTC	CASTPGGQSDGYTF
TRBV12-2	.	TRBJ1-6	.	TGTGCAAGTCGCTTAGGAGGGGGGGACAGGAGCTTT	CASRLGGGDRSF
TRBV27	.	TRBJ2-1	.	TGTGCCAGCAGTTTAGGCCCTGAGCAGTTCTTC	CASSLGPEQFF
TRBV13	TRBD2	TRBJ2-3	.	TGTGCCAGCAGTGGGTACGGGAGAGCGGGAGATCGAAGTACGCAGTATTTT	CASSGYGRAGDRSTQYF
TRBV19	TRBD2	TRBJ2-5	.	TGTGCCAGTAGTTTAGGAAGTAGCGGGGGACTTCAAGAGACCCAGTACTTC	CASSLGSSGGLQETQYF
TRBV6-5	.	TRBJ2-3	.	TGTGCCAGCAGTCTCCTGCGTTCCCGGTGGGATACGCAGTATTTT	CASSLLRSRWDTQYF
TRBV28	.	TRBJ1-1	.	TGTGCCAGCAGTTCTACCCTCGACAGGAACACTGAAGCTTTCTTT	CASSSTLDRNTEAFF
TRBV4-1	.	TRBJ2-6	.	TGCGCCAGCAGCCTGTCGGGGGTCGCCGGGGCCAACGTCCTGACTTTC	CASSLSGVAGANVLTF
TRBV10-3	TRBD2	TRBJ2-7	.	TGTGCCATCAGTGGGGGAGGGACTAGGCCCTACGAGCAGTACTTC	CAISGGGTRPYEQYF
TRBV7-8	TRBD2	TRBJ2-1	.	TGTGCCAGCCAGAGTCAACTAGCGGGGGGGCTTTCCTACAATGAGCAGTTCTTC	CASQSQLAGGLSYNEQFF
TRBV5-6	.	TRBJ2-1	.	TGTGCCAGCAGCTTGCTTATCGTCGGCTACAATGAGCAGTTCTTC	CASSLLIVGYNEQFF
TRBV7-6	TRBD1	TRBJ2-7	.	TGTGCCAGCAGCTTAGCTGGACAGGGGGACGAGCAGTACTTC	CASSLAGQGDEQYF